This T cell receptor (beta chain) was retrieved from a study of beta chain features in type 1 diabetes. V was clipped by 3 bases and J by 6 bases, with 13 bases between them. Germline V lookup: CDR1 MDHEN, CDR2 SYDVKM. There are 14 residues in the CDR3. This clone was observed a handful of times. Its antigen is unknown. Since all of the isolated RNA was reverse transcribed, expressed TCRB transcripts were what got sequenced. Assay used: immunoSEQ multiplex PCR; TCRdb lists only in-frame clones, some missing. The sample shows almost 350,000 clones, roughly 8.8% of them seen only once. Stem cell-like memory, regulatory, central memory and naive CD4+ cells were sorted via CD45RO/CCR7/CD25/CD127/CD95/CD27. Regarding the study as a whole: Shorter TCRB CDR3s, moderately but significantly so, marked every one of the four CD4+ subsets in Type 1 diabetes patients. In comparison with healthy donors, patients had naive, central memory and Treg TCRB repertoires that appeared more similar. Individuals with type 1 diabetes displayed fewer insertions and more deletions at VDJ junctions.

This receptor was obtained from a man between 25 and 39 years old with type 1 diabetes. The V call is TRBV28, the J call TRBJ2-3; the D is unclear. The sample comprised central memory CD4+ T cells from blood. The DNA of the CDR3 is TGTGCCAGCAGTTTGAGCTATATGCTGGATACGCAGTATTTT. The encoded protein is CASSLSYMLDTQYF.